The 18 T cell receptor beta chains in this list originate from one sample, sequenced in a study of CD8 T cells in Susac syndrome. When the RNA was reverse transcribed, random hexamers were used with an input of about 0.5 to 1 ug. MiXCR, run by TCRdb on the immunoSEQ multiplex PCR reads, gives a single entry per CDR3 protein. The profile shows about 210,000 distinct CDR3 sequences, around 95% of them singletons. Sequencing input: CD4+ T cells from PBMCs. The receptors were sampled from a human donor with multiple sclerosis.

The chain has TRBV9 and TRBJ1-2; D is uncertain. The V gene's germline CDR1 is SGDLS and CDR2 YYNGEE. V was trimmed by 5 bases and J by 2 bases, leaving 13 bases between them. This CDR3 contains 14 residues. The DNA for the CDR3 is TGTGCCAGCAGAGCGATGGGAGTGAACTATGGCTACACCTTC. It yields the protein CASRAMGVNYGYTF.

Notes on this clonotype: The junction departs from the called germline gene at one end, perhaps through a read error. The CDR3 protein is CSVELGTRHF. Here the CDR3 DNA reads TGCAGCGTGGAATTGGGTACCCGACACTTC. The V gene is TRBV29-1, the J gene TRBJ2-7; no reliable D call. CDR3 length equals 10 residues. Per germline, CDR1 SQVTM and CDR2 ANQGSEA.

The chain carries TRBV28 and TRBJ2-2; tentative D call: TRBD2 (5 bases). Trimming cost V 3 bases and J 2 bases, with 13 bases left between them. Germline CDR1 is MDHEN and CDR2 is SYDVKM. This CDR3 has 16 residues. As DNA, the CDR3 is TGTGCCAGCAGTTTGCTGGGAGCGCCAAACACCGGGGAGCTGTTTTTT. Translating it yields CASSLLGAPNTGELFF.

J is TRBJ2-5 and V is TRBV28; D is possibly TRBD1 (5 bases). CDR3 size: 16 residues. Germline lookup yields CDR1 MDHEN and CDR2 SYDVKM. V gave up 2 bases and J gave up 0 bases, with 13 bases separating them. Written as DNA, the CDR3 is TGTGCCAGCAGTTTAGGTCCAGGGTGGCACCAAGAGACCCAGTACTTC. Protein product: CASSLGPGWHQETQYF.

The chain combines TRBV29-1 with TRBJ1-2; no clear D. The CDR3 totals 13 residues. Trimming took off 0 bases at V and 5 bases at J, with 10 bases between the two ends. In germline, CDR1 is SQVTM, CDR2 ANQGSEA. The CDR3 DNA reads as TGCAGCGTTGAAGATCGGACGGCTTATGGCTACACCTTC. It codes for CSVEDRTAYGYTF.

The genes are TRBV28 and TRBJ1-5; D may be TRBD1 (6 bases). CDR1 and CDR2 from the germline V gene are MDHEN and SYDVKM. Trimming left V 4 bases short and J 6 bases short, with 10 bases between. The CDR3 runs 13 residues. CDR3 sequence reads: CASSWGGGQPQHF. DNA for the CDR3: TGTGCCAGCAGTTGGGGAGGGGGTCAGCCCCAGCATTTT.

The V gene is TRBV20-1, the J gene TRBJ1-1; 7 bases are shared with TRBD1. Losses at the gene ends were 4 bases for V and 0 bases for J; bases not matched to a gene: 11. This CDR3 comprises 16 residues. In germline, CDR1 is DFQATT, CDR2 SNEGSKA (reference sequence). In nucleotides, the CDR3 is TGCAGTGCTAAGCGGACAGGTCGGTCAATGAACACTGAAGCTTTCTTT. It is translated as CSAKRTGRSMNTEAFF.

CDR3 loop: CASTRAQPYGYTF. The CDR3 nucleotides are TGTGCCAGCACCCGGGCCCAACCTTATGGCTACACCTTC. The J gene is TRBJ1-2, the V gene TRBV6-2 or TRBV6-3; no reliable D call. CDR1 is MNHEY and CDR2 is SVGEGT in the germline V gene. The CDR3 runs 13 residues. V lost 7 bases to trimming and J lost 5 bases, with 14 bases between them.

The chain couples TRBV6-2 or TRBV6-3 to TRBJ2-1, with D possibly being TRBD1 (6 bases). This CDR3 has 16 residues. The V end was cut by 2 bases, the J end by 10 bases, with 21 bases between. Germline V lookup: CDR1 MNHEY, CDR2 SVGEGT. CDR3 region: CASSYATGTPGREQFF. DNA of the CDR3: TGTGCCAGCAGTTACGCGACCGGGACACCGGGAAGGGAGCAGTTCTTC.

V usage is TRBV12-3 or TRBV12-4 and J usage is TRBJ2-5; TRBD1 agrees at 7 bases. The CDR3 extends over 15 amino acids. V shed 5 bases, J shed 3 bases, and the junction held 9 bases outside the gene matches. CDR3 DNA sequence: TGTGCCAGCAGTCGAACCGGGACAGCCGAAGAGACCCAGTACTTC. Its protein product is CASSRTGTAEETQYF.

The chain is built from TRBV27 and TRBJ1-2; TRBD1 matches at 10 bases. With V trimmed by 5 bases and J by 4 bases, 1 base remained unmatched. Germline CDR1 is MNHEY and CDR2 is SMNVEV (reference sequence). The CDR3 consists of 13 residues. The chain's CDR3 is CASSRTGGYGYTF. The CDR3 region has the DNA TGTGCCAGCAGTCGGACAGGGGGCTATGGCTACACCTTC.

The CDR3, as DNA: TGCAGCGCCCCTACACAGGGAACCGGGGAGCTGTTTTTT. Its protein is CSAPTQGTGELFF. The J gene is TRBJ2-2, the V gene TRBV29-1, with D possibly matching TRBD1 (6 bases). The CDR3 contains 13 residues. V lost 7 bases, J lost 5 bases, and 14 bases lay in between. Looked up from germline, CDR1 is SQVTM and CDR2 is ANQGSEA.

The V and J genes are TRBV18 and TRBJ1-2; TRBD1 is a possible D gene (5 bases). From germline, CDR1 is KGHSH and CDR2 LQKENI. Trimming stripped 5 bases from V and 2 bases from J, with 12 bases between. The CDR3 consists of 14 residues. The CDR3 region is CASSSKSGNYGYTF. CDR3 DNA: TGTGCCAGCTCATCAAAGTCAGGGAACTATGGCTACACCTTC.

This chain joins TRBV7-2 and TRBJ2-3, with a weak D call TRBD2 (6 bases). This CDR3 has 15 residues. Trimming removed 5 bases at V and 3 bases at J, with 15 bases between. CDR1 SGHTA and CDR2 FQGNSA come from the germline V gene. Here the CDR3 reads CASSQGPGDTDTQYF. In nucleotides, the CDR3 is TGTGCCAGCAGCCAGGGACCGGGAGATACAGATACGCAGTATTTT.

V is TRBV7-3 and J is TRBJ2-1, with 9 nucleotides matching TRBD1. The J segment lost 3 bases and the V segment lost 5 bases, leaving 17 bases of the junction unmatched. The CDR3 is 19 amino acids. Germline CDR1 and CDR2: SGHTA and FQGTGA. In DNA form, the CDR3 reads TGTGCCAGCAGCAAGGGAGGACAGGGGTTCCCTAGCGGCTACAATGAGCAGTTCTTC. As protein: CASSKGGQGFPSGYNEQFF.

The chain has TRBV19 and TRBJ1-2, with D unclear. Germline CDR1 is LNHDA and CDR2 is SQIVND (reference sequence). The CDR3 sequence is 13 residues long. V was trimmed by 7 bases and J by 5 bases, leaving 14 bases between them. The CDR3 nucleotides read TGTGCCAGTAACGGAGGGCCAAAGTATGGCTACACCTTC. Residues: CASNGGPKYGYTF.

The rearrangement joins TRBV5-1 to TRBJ2-1; D gene uncertain. The V end lost 0 bases, the J end lost 4 bases, and 17 bases lay between the germline ends. The CDR3 consists of 17 residues. Germline V gene lookup returns CDR1 SGHRS and CDR2 YFSETQ. DNA of the CDR3: TGCGCCAGCAGCTTGGCCCAATCGATTGCCAGGTACAATGAGCAGTTCTTC. Translated, it gives CASSLAQSIARYNEQFF.

This chain uses TRBV20-1 with TRBJ2-3, with TRBD2 as a possible D gene (5 bases). The CDR3 runs to 15 residues. Trimming removed 3 bases at V and 2 bases at J, with 15 bases between. CDR1 is DFQATT, CDR2 SNEGSKA, per germline (reference sequence). CDR3 residues: CSASGAEHYTDTQYF. The CDR3 DNA reads as TGCAGTGCTAGCGGAGCGGAACATTACACAGATACGCAGTATTTT.